A selection of T cell receptor beta chains follows, all from one sample in a study of T cell repertoires in MIS-A myocarditis. Measured with immunoSEQ multiplex PCR; TCRdb has only the in-frame clones, and not every one. Counted here are about 16,000 clones, over 70% occurring once; the ten biggest clones make up around 60%. The sample was left ventricle heart tissue obtained at autopsy. The source of these receptors is a man aged 18 to 29 with fulminant myocarditis from multisystem inflammatory syndrome in adults (MIS-A) after COVID-19. Both conserved end residues are part of each CDR3. D genes are given only for firm matches. Size values are once, few and many counts, or a class for expanded clones, and some rows have none.

D | J | V | size | DNA | CDR3
TRBD2 | TRBJ2-1 | TRBV4-2 | NA | TGTGCCAGCAGCCAACCCGGGACTAGCTCCTACAATGAGCAGTTCTTC | CASSQPGTSSYNEQFF
NA | TRBJ2-7 | TRBV28 | NA | TGTGCCATCCATGGCTTGAGGAGCTCCTACGAGCAGTACTTC | CAIHGLRSSYEQYF
NA | TRBJ1-1 | TRBV11-2 | NA | TGTGCCAGGGGGGTGAGCGGGAGCACTGAAGCTTTCTTT | CARGVSGSTEAFF
TRBD1 | TRBJ2-7 | TRBV6-5 | NA | TGTGCCAGCAGTTACCTGGACAGGGGGACGTACGAGCAGTACTTC | CASSYLDRGTYEQYF
TRBD1 | TRBJ1-5 | TRBV7-9 | NA | TGTGCCAGCAGCTTAAGACAGGGGTACAATCAGCCCCAGCATTTT | CASSLRQGYNQPQHF
NA | TRBJ1-2 | TRBV7-8 | NA | TGTGCCAGCAGCTTAGGGGGGGCTAACTATGGCTACACCTTC | CASSLGGANYGYTF
TRBD2 | TRBJ2-1 | TRBV7-2 | once | TGTGCCAGCAGCTTAGATTCTAGCGGGGTAAATGAGCAGTTCTTC | CASSLDSSGVNEQFF
NA | TRBJ1-5 | TRBV27 | NA | TGTGCCAGCAGCCCTGGGGGGCTCCGGCCCCAGCATTTT | CASSPGGLRPQHF
NA | TRBJ1-1 | TRBV7-2 | NA | TGTGCCAGCAGCCCTACGAACACTGAAGCTTTCTTT | CASSPTNTEAFF
NA | TRBJ2-6 | TRBV2 | few | TGTGCCAGCAGTGGACAGCTGAGCTCTGGGGCCAACGTCCTGACTTTC | CASSGQLSSGANVLTF
TRBD1 | TRBJ1-1 | TRBV5-4 | NA | TGTGCCAGCAGCTTGGATGGGAGGGGGCCGAACACTGAAGCTTTCTTT | CASSLDGRGPNTEAFF
NA | TRBJ2-2 | TRBV7-9 | NA | TGTGCCAGCAGCTTACTCCGCCGGGCCGGGGAGCTGTTTTTT | CASSLLRRAGELFF
NA | TRBJ2-2 | TRBV6-5 | NA | TGTGCCAGCAGTTACCTATCCCCGTCAGGGGAGCTGTTTTTT | CASSYLSPSGELFF
NA | TRBJ1-1 | TRBV19 | once | TGTGCCAGTAGTATTCAGGGGTCCACTGAAGCTTTCTTT | CASSIQGSTEAFF
NA | TRBJ1-1 | TRBV5-4 | NA | TGTGCCAGCAGCTTTGGTTTTTCTGAAGCTTTCTTT | CASSFGFSEAFF
TRBD2 | TRBJ2-2 | TRBV7-9 | few | TGTGCCAGCAGGGAACTAGCGGCAAACACCGGGGAGCTGTTTTTT | CASRELAANTGELFF
NA | TRBJ1-1 | TRBV9 | NA | TGTGCCAGCAGCGTAGGGACGGGTACTGAAGCTTTCTTT | CASSVGTGTEAFF
NA | TRBJ1-1 | TRBV7-8 | once | TGTGCCAGCAGCTTAGCGACAAGCGGCCGGAAAACTTTCTTT | CASSLATSGRKTFF
TRBD2 | TRBJ2-1 | TRBV7-3 | NA | TGTGCCAGCAGCCCCATTAAGCGGGAGAATGGATACAATGAGCAGTTCTTC | CASSPIKRENGYNEQFF
NA | TRBJ1-2 | TRBV15 | NA | TGTGCCACCAGTCGGAGACGGGGGGAGGACTATGGCTACACCTTC | CATSRRRGEDYGYTF
NA | TRBJ2-3 | TRBV18 | NA | TGTGCCAGCTCACCACAGGGCCGCGCGCAGTATTTT | CASSPQGRAQYF
TRBD1 | TRBJ2-7 | TRBV11-2 | NA | TGTGCCAGCAGCTTAGACAGGGGGAGCGAGCAGTACTTC | CASSLDRGSEQYF
NA | TRBJ1-2 | TRBV30 | NA | TGTGCCTGGAGTCCCCGGTCCCAATCTTCCTTCTATGGCTACACCTTC | CAWSPRSQSSFYGYTF
NA | TRBJ1-1 | TRBV5-1 | NA | TGCGCCACCTACCGGGACCCTCAGAACACTGAAGCTTTCTTT | CATYRDPQNTEAFF
TRBD2 | TRBJ2-1 | TRBV5-6 | NA | TGTGCCAGCAGCTTGGTCCTAGCGGGGGGGCCAACTCAGTACAATGAGCAGTTCTTC | CASSLVLAGGPTQYNEQFF
NA | TRBJ2-7 | TRBV28 | NA | TGTGCCAGCAGTTCAGGGACGGATACCTACGAGCAGTACTTC | CASSSGTDTYEQYF
TRBD1 | TRBJ1-1 | TRBV5-4 | NA | TGTGCCAGCCAACGACAGGGGGCAGGTAAAACTGAAGCTTTCTTT | CASQRQGAGKTEAFF
NA | TRBJ1-3 | TRBV6-4 | NA | TGTGCCAGCAGCCTTATCGGGACTCCCGGTGTGAGAAACACCATATATTTT | CASSLIGTPGVRNTIYF
TRBD2 | TRBJ2-7 | TRBV11-1 | NA | TGTGCCAGCAGCTTAAACCGGGGGGAATACGAGCAGTACTTC | CASSLNRGEYEQYF
TRBD1 | TRBJ1-2 | TRBV6-1 | NA | TGTGCCAGCAGTGAAGTGGGACAGGTCACAAACTATGGCTACACCTTC | CASSEVGQVTNYGYTF
NA | TRBJ2-2 | TRBV9 | NA | TGTGCCAGCGCAGCGGTCAAGGCAGGGACCACCGGGGAGCTGTTTTTT | CASAAVKAGTTGELFF